This T cell receptor (beta chain) was sequenced in a study of beta chain features in type 1 diabetes. Investigators reverse transcribed all isolated RNA, so they sequenced expressed TCRB transcripts. Sequencing used immunoSEQ multiplex PCR; TCRdb keeps in-frame clones, though not all of them. The data show under 950,000 clones, with about a sixth seen just once and 0.02% to 0.03% held by the top ten. V lost 7 bases and J lost 1, with 16 bases in between. CDR1 and CDR2 from the germline V gene are LNHDA and SQIVND (reference sequence). This CDR3 is 15 amino acids long. This clone has more than one count but fewer than ten.

The specimen was naive CD4+ T cells from blood. The rearrangement joins TRBV19 to TRBJ1-1; tentative D call: TRBD1 (5 bases). The sequence was obtained from a young woman in good health. CDR3 residues: CASILNPGENTEAFF. DNA of the CDR3: TGTGCCAGTATTCTCAACCCGGGGGAGAACACTGAAGCTTTCTTT.